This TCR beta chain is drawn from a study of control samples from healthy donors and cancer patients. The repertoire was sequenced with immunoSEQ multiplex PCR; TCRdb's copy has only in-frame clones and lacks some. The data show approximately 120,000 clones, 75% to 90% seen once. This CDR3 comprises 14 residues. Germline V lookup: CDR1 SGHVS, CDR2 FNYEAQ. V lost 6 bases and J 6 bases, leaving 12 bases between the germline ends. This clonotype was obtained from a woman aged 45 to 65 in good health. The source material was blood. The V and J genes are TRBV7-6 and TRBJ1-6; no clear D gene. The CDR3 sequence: CASRRNSGNSPLHF. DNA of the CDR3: TGTGCCAGCAGAAGAAACAGCGGTAATTCACCCCTCCACTTT.